This entry lists 24 T cell receptor beta chains sequenced from one sample in a study of identical twins. TCRdb reprocessed the 5' RACE reads with MiXCR, giving one entry per CDR3 protein. The sample has roughly 690,000 distinct CDR3 sequences, around 20% seen once. These data were also reused for a study on T cells expressing NK-cell markers.

The source material was PBMCs. These receptors all come from a woman in her late teens or twenties in good health.

The chain uses TRBV5-1 and TRBJ2-2; 8 positions match TRBD2. This CDR3 has 15 amino acids. Germline CDR1 and CDR2: SGHRS and YFSETQ. The ends lost 0 bases at V and 4 bases at J; junction bases unmatched: 2. The CDR3 loop is CASSLVSGATGELFF. The DNA of the CDR3 is TGCGCCAGCAGCTTGGTTAGCGGGGCCACCGGGGAGCTGTTTTTT.

This clonotype was counted a few times. In DNA form, the CDR3 reads TGTGCCATCAGTGAGTCGACTCCTGGTTCTAGCATTCAGTACTTC. Its translation: CAISESTPGSSIQYF. The chain carries TRBV10-3 and TRBJ2-4; D uncertain. The CDR3 contains 15 residues. In germline, CDR1 is ENHRY, CDR2 SYGVKD. Between the trimmed V and J ends, which lost 0 bases and 9 bases, there was a span of 15 bases.

This chain connects TRBV4-3 to TRBJ2-7; tentatively, D is TRBD1 (5 bases). The CDR3 has 14 residues. CDR1 LGHNA and CDR2 YSLEER come from the germline V gene. Deletions cut 2 bases from V and 5 bases from J, with 13 bases between. DNA for the CDR3: TGCGCCAGCAGCCAACAAGGGGATCCGAACGAGCAGTACTTC. Translated: CASSQQGDPNEQYF.

This clonotype appeared a few times. DNA of the CDR3: TGTGCCAGCAGCTCCTTCTGGGGCGACAATGAGCAGTTCTTC. Amino acid sequence: CASSSFWGDNEQFF. This chain links TRBV11-2 with TRBJ2-1; tentative D call: TRBD1 (5 bases). V dropped 4 bases and J dropped 5 bases, with 12 bases sitting between them. The CDR3 is made up of 14 amino acids. Germline lookup yields CDR1 SGHAT and CDR2 FQNNGV. Using reference TRBV11-2 and TRBJ2-1 for the parts outside the CDR3, the full variable domain is EAGVAQSPRYKIIEKRQSVAFWCNPISGHATLYWYQQILGQGPKLLIQFQNNGVVDDSQLPKDRFSAERLKGVDSTLKIQPAKLEDSAVYLCASSSFWGDNEQFFGPGTRLTVL.

Ten or more counts support this clonotype. V is TRBV20-1 and J is TRBJ1-5; D is possibly TRBD1 (6 bases). Germline V gene sequence: CDR1 DFQATT, CDR2 SNEGSKA (reference sequence). The V gene lost 7 bases and the J gene lost 0 bases, with 13 bases spanning the gap. This CDR3 spans 14 amino acids. The CDR3 region is CSVTDSYSNQPQHF. DNA for the CDR3: TGCAGTGTCACGGACAGCTATAGCAATCAGCCCCAGCATTTT.

The chain employs TRBV14 and TRBJ2-7; 7 bases are shared with TRBD1. V dropped 0 bases and J dropped 5; count of bases not matched to a gene: 4. The CDR3 length is 14 residues. Germline V lookup: CDR1 SGHDN, CDR2 FVKESK. CDR3 DNA: TGTGCCAGCAGCCAAGAGACAGGGTCCCACGAGCAGTACTTC. Amino acids: CASSQETGSHEQYF.

The CDR3 nucleotides are TGTGCCAGCAGTGTGACAGGACCCCAGCATTTT. Encoded protein: CASSVTGPQHF. V gene TRBV2 combines with J gene TRBJ1-5, with D possibly TRBD1 on 6 matching bases. V shed 4 bases and J shed 10 bases, with 8 bases lying between them. This CDR3 comprises 11 residues. Germline loops: CDR1 SNHLY, CDR2 FYNNEI.

This clonotype was recorded a few times. The chain is built from TRBV5-6 and TRBJ2-1, with 8 bases that match TRBD1. V dropped 3 bases and J dropped 7; count of bases not matched to a gene: 9. The CDR3 runs 15 residues. Per germline, CDR1 SGHDT and CDR2 YYEEEE. In nucleotides, the CDR3 is TGTGCCAGCAGCTCGACAGGGGAGCCGGGTAATGAGCAGTTCTTC. Its protein product is CASSSTGEPGNEQFF.

V and J are TRBV6-1 and TRBJ2-2; 10 nucleotides agree with TRBD1. The CDR3 has 15 amino acids. CDR1 and CDR2 from the germline V gene are MNHNS and SASEGT. J gave up 6 bases and V 5 bases, and 6 bases lay outside the gene matches. This chain's CDR3 is CASSLRDRGSGELFF. In nucleotides, the CDR3 is TGTGCCAGCAGTCTTCGGGACAGGGGATCCGGGGAGCTGTTTTTT.

The chain employs TRBV7-6 and TRBJ2-7, with 8 bases that match TRBD2. The CDR3 spans 16 residues. The V gene's germline CDR1 is SGHVS and CDR2 FNYEAQ. The ends lost 2 bases at V and 0 bases at J; junction bases unmatched: 6. In nucleotides, the CDR3 is TGTGCCAGCAGCTTAAGGACTAGCTTGAGCTCCTACGAGCAGTACTTC. Translation: CASSLRTSLSSYEQYF.

This clonotype showed up just a few times. The chain employs TRBV20-1 and TRBJ2-7; 10 bases match TRBD1. The CDR3 length is 15 residues. Germline V lookup: CDR1 DFQATT, CDR2 SNEGSKA (reference sequence). V lost 0 bases, J lost 5 bases, and 7 bases stayed unmatched. The CDR3 DNA reads as TGCAGTGCTAGAGATAGTGGGGACAGGGGACACGAGCAGTACTTC. Its protein product is CSARDSGDRGHEQYF.

This clonotype showed up just a few times. J is TRBJ1-1 and V is TRBV20-1, with a weak D call TRBD1 (5 bases). The germline V gene encodes CDR1 DFQATT and CDR2 SNEGSKA (reference sequence). The V and J ends lost 0 bases and 0 bases respectively, with 14 bases between them. CDR3 length equals 16 residues. CDR3 sequence (DNA): TGCAGTGCTAGAGATTCGCAGGGCCTCATGAACACTGAAGCTTTCTTT. It translates to CSARDSQGLMNTEAFF.

This clonotype has a handful of counts. The CDR3 loop is CSARAPGGSAYEQYF. CDR3 coding DNA: TGCAGTGCTAGAGCTCCAGGGGGCAGCGCCTACGAGCAGTACTTC. This chain connects TRBV20-1 to TRBJ2-7; 8 bases fit TRBD1. The CDR3 has 15 residues. Trimming at V came to 1 base and at J to 2 bases, leaving 7 bases not matched to a gene. Germline loops: CDR1 DFQATT, CDR2 SNEGSKA (reference sequence).

In regard to this clonotype: A read error is likely, as this CDR3 ends without the conserved phenylalanine or tryptophan. This rearrangement joins TRBV3-1 to TRBJ2-5, with D unresolved. Per the germline V gene, CDR1 is LGHDT and CDR2 is YNNKEL (reference sequence). CDR3 length: 12 amino acids. Trimming took 4 bases from V and 4 from J, leaving 7 bases between them. This CDR3 is CASSRPGETQYL. DNA for the CDR3: TGTGCCAGCAGCCGACCTGGAGAGACCCAGTACCTC.

Ten or more counts support this clonotype. This chain uses TRBV3-1 with TRBJ1-2; D is perhaps TRBD1 (5 bases). This CDR3 region has 12 residues. The germline V and J ends were trimmed by 3 bases and 5 bases, with 7 bases remaining between them. Per germline, CDR1 LGHDT and CDR2 YNNKEL (reference sequence). As DNA, the CDR3 is TGTGCCAGCAGCCAGGGGGGTTATGGCTACACCTTC. This codes for CASSQGGYGYTF. The complete variable domain, with remaining parts taken from reference TRBV3-1 and TRBJ1-2, reads DTAVSQTPKYLVTQMGNDKSIKCEQNLGHDTMYWYKQDSKKFLKIMFSYNNKELIINETVPNRFSPKSPDKAHLNLHINSLELGDSAVYFCASSQGGYGYTFGSGTRLTVV.

J is TRBJ1-4 and V is TRBV12-3 or TRBV12-4; a possible D gene is TRBD1 (6 bases). V lost 3 bases and J lost 16, with 15 bases in between. The CDR3 is made up of 12 amino acids. The CDR3 region is CASSFRQVKAFF. The CDR3 DNA is TGTGCCAGCAGTTTCCGACAGGTGAAGGCGTTTTTT.

The table lists this clonotype with a few counts. The chain links TRBV7-9 to TRBJ1-1; TRBD1 aligns across 8 bases. Germline lookup yields CDR1 SEHNR and CDR2 FQNEAQ (reference sequence). This CDR3 is 14 amino acids long. Trimming at V came to 4 bases and at J to 0 bases, leaving 1 base not matched to a gene. DNA of the CDR3: TGTGCCAGCAGCTCGGACAGGGTGAACACTGAAGCTTTCTTT. This sequence encodes CASSSDRVNTEAFF.

The chain has TRBV6-1 and TRBJ1-5; TRBD1 matches 8 bases. Losses at the gene ends were 7 bases for V and 2 bases for J; bases not matched to a gene: 7. The length of the CDR3 is 15 residues. CDR1 MNHNS and CDR2 SASEGT come from the germline V gene. DNA for the CDR3: TGTGCCAGCACCGGACAGGGTACGGGCAATCAGCCCCAGCATTTT. It encodes CASTGQGTGNQPQHF.

This clonotype was found many times. The chain links TRBV10-3 to TRBJ2-7, with 8 bases identical to TRBD2. V shed 6 bases, J shed 2 bases, and the junction held 9 bases outside the gene matches. The CDR3 has 15 residues. Germline V gene data show CDR1 as ENHRY and CDR2 as SYGVKD. CDR3 region: CAIRVSGSDAYEQYF. The CDR3 bases are TGTGCCATCAGGGTCAGCGGGAGTGACGCCTACGAGCAGTACTTC.

The CDR3 nucleotides read TGTGCCAGCAGTTATCAGGGGGCAGTAGGCTACACCTTC. It specifies CASSYQGAVGYTF. The chain recombines TRBV12-3 or TRBV12-4 with TRBJ1-2, with 8 bases matching TRBD1. The CDR3 is 13 amino acids. V was pared by 4 bases and J by 8 bases, with 6 bases of the junction left unmatched.

V gene TRBV4-2 combines with J gene TRBJ2-1; 13 nucleotides line up with TRBD2. This CDR3 comprises 16 residues. The V and J ends lost 3 bases and 4 bases, in that order; junction bases with no gene match: 3. Germline values: CDR1 LGHNA, CDR2 YNFKEQ. CDR3 sequence reads: CASSHPLAGGYNEQFF. Written as DNA, the CDR3 is TGTGCCAGCAGCCACCCACTAGCGGGGGGGTACAATGAGCAGTTCTTC.

J is TRBJ2-1 and V is TRBV11-2; TRBD2 aligns across 7 bases. This CDR3 is 17 amino acids long. Per the germline V gene, CDR1 is SGHAT and CDR2 is FQNNGV. The V and J ends lost 0 bases and 10 bases, in that order; junction bases with no gene match: 15. In nucleotides, the CDR3 is TGTGCCAGCAGCTTAGATTTAGGGCTAGCGGAAGTAGGGGAGCAGTTCTTC. Amino acid sequence: CASSLDLGLAEVGEQFF.

This clonotype was seen a few times. V usage is TRBV5-6 and J usage is TRBJ2-1; no firm D call. This CDR3 comprises 13 residues. Germline-derived CDR1 and CDR2 are SGHDT and YYEEEE. The V end lost 2 bases, the J end lost 10 bases, and 13 bases lay between the germline ends. The CDR3 nucleotides read TGTGCCAGCAGCTTTGGCGGTGCGATCGAGCAGTTCTTC. It is translated as CASSFGGAIEQFF.

Turning to this clonotype: A much larger clone differs by one base, so this may be a read error. The chain uses TRBV12-3 or TRBV12-4 and TRBJ2-2, with a possible D match to TRBD2 (6 bases). The V and J ends lost 5 bases and 4 bases respectively, with 11 bases between them. CDR3 length: 14 amino acids. CDR3 nucleotide sequence: TGTGCCAGCAGTCCCGGGACTCTCACCGGGGAGCTGTTTTTT. Residues: CASSPGTLTGELFF.